This T cell receptor beta chain was recovered during a study of CD8 T cells in ankylosing spondylitis. This clonotype was seen repeatedly, ten times or more. What it binds is not known. The CDR3 has 15 residues. V lost 7 bases, J lost 4 bases, and 19 bases lay in between. In TCRdb, the 5' RACE reads were re-called with MiXCR into one record per CDR3 protein. The sample shows approximately 520,000 distinct CDR3 sequences, approximately 5.3% of them seen only once. Broader study findings: Earlier authors reported some of these motif variants in reactive arthritis synovial fluid and blood. Made up of eight highly homologous variants, a TCR beta motif appeared characteristic of ankylosing spondylitis blood.

Sequences were obtained from blood, either unsorted or a sorted T cell fraction (not recorded which). This receptor was taken from a male donor with ankylosing spondylitis. This sequence joins TRBV12-3 or TRBV12-4 and TRBJ1-2, with D uncertain. CDR3 sequence: CASTVGLRGIYGYTF. CDR3 nucleotide sequence: TGTGCCAGCACCGTGGGCCTACGGGGAATCTATGGCTACACCTTC.